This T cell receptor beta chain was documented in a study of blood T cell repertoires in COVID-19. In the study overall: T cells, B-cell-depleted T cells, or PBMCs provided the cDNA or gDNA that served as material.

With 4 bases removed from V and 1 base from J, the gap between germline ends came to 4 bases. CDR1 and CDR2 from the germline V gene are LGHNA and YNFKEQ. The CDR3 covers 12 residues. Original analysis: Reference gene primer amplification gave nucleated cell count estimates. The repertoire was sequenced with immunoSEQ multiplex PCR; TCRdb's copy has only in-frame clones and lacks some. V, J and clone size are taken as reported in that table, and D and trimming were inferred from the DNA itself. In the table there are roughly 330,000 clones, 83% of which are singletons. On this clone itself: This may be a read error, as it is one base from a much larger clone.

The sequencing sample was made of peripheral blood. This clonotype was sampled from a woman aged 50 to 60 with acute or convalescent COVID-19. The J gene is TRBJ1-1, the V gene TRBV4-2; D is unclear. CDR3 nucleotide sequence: TGTGCCAGCAGCCTCTGGAACACTGAAGCTTTCTTT. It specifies CASSLWNTEAFF.